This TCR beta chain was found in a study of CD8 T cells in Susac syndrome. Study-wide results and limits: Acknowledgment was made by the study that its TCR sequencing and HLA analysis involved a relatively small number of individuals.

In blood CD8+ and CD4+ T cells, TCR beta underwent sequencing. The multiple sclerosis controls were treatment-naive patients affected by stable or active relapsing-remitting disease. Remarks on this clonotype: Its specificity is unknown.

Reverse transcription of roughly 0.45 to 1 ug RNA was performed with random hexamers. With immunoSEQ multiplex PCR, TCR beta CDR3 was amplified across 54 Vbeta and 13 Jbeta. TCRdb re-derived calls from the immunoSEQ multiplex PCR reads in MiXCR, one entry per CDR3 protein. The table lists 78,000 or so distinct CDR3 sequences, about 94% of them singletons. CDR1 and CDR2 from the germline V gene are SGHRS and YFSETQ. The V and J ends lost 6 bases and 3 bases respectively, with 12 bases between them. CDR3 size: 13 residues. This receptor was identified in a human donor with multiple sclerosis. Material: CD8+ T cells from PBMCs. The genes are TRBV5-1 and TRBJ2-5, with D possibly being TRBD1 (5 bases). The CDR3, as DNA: TGCGCCAGCAAAGAGGACACCGAAGAGACCCAGTACTTC. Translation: CASKEDTEETQYF.